Each of the 28 T cell receptor beta chains below was sequenced from the same sample in a study of cytomegalovirus exposure and HLA in healthy donors. Both 60 Vbeta primers and 13 Jbeta primers went into the PCR. Assay used: immunoSEQ multiplex PCR; TCRdb lists only in-frame clones, some missing. The sample has approximately 100,000 clones, roughly a tenth seen once. Sequenced sample: PBMCs. The receptors shown here come from a middle-aged man in good health and CMV-seropositive.

J is TRBJ1-4 and V is TRBV19, with TRBD1 as a possible D gene (5 bases). From germline, CDR1 is LNHDA and CDR2 SQIVND (reference sequence). The CDR3 sequence is 16 residues long. Trimming left V 5 bases short and J 8 bases short, with 21 bases between. CDR3 sequence reads: CASSLRTRDGGEKLFF. DNA of the CDR3: TGTGCCAGTAGTCTGCGTACCCGGGACGGGGGAGAAAAACTGTTTTTT.

The chain uses TRBV18 and TRBJ1-1, with TRBD1 identical over 8 bases. In germline, CDR1 is KGHSH, CDR2 LQKENI. There are 14 residues in the CDR3. Trimming at V came to 3 bases and at J to 1 base, leaving 1 base not matched to a gene. CDR3: CASSPDRANTEAFF. DNA of the CDR3: TGTGCCAGCTCACCGGACAGGGCGAACACTGAAGCTTTCTTT.

The chain carries TRBV19 and TRBJ2-1, with D possibly matching TRBD2 (6 bases). The germline V gene encodes CDR1 LNHDA and CDR2 SQIVND (reference sequence). The V end lost 3 bases, the J end lost 4 bases, and 10 bases lay between the germline ends. This CDR3 has 14 amino acids. The CDR3 nucleotides read TGTGCCAGTAGTATTCTAGCGCTGTACAATGAGCAGTTCTTC. It is translated as CASSILALYNEQFF.

This clone was counted a few times. V usage is TRBV5-1 and J usage is TRBJ2-7, with a possible D match to TRBD1 (6 bases). The length of the CDR3 is 13 residues. The V gene lost 4 bases and the J gene lost 7 bases, with 15 bases spanning the gap. CDR1 is SGHRS and CDR2 is YFSETQ in the germline V gene. CDR3 loop: CASSHRDQREQYF. Written as DNA, the CDR3 is TGCGCCAGCAGCCACAGGGACCAAAGGGAGCAGTACTTC. Using reference TRBV5-1 and TRBJ2-7 for the parts outside the CDR3, the full variable domain is KAGVTQTPRYLIKTRGQQVTLSCSPISGHRSVSWYQQTPGQGLQFLFEYFSETQRNKGNFPGRFSGRQFSNSRSEMNVSTLELGDSALYLCASSHRDQREQYFGPGTRLTVT.

The rearrangement links TRBV9 to TRBJ2-1; TRBD2 matches 12 bases. The CDR3 is made up of 16 amino acids. V shed 0 bases, J shed 10 bases, and the junction held 8 bases outside the gene matches. Germline assignment: CDR1 SGDLS and CDR2 YYNGEE. In DNA form, the CDR3 reads TGTGCCAGCAGCGTAGATGCTAGCGGGAGGGCCCGAGAGCAGTTCTTC. Translated, it gives CASSVDASGRAREQFF.

The genes are TRBV11-2 and TRBJ2-3, with 9 positions matching TRBD2. J was trimmed by 2 bases and V by 1 base; bases with no gene match: 4. Germline V gene sequence: CDR1 SGHAT, CDR2 FQNNGV. The CDR3 spans 16 residues. DNA of the CDR3: TGTGCCAGCAGCTTAGTAGGACTAGCGAACACAGATACGCAGTATTTT. Translation: CASSLVGLANTDTQYF.

There are a few counts of this clone. The V call is TRBV7-6, the J call TRBJ2-3; 10 bases agree with TRBD2. The J segment lost 0 bases and the V segment lost 4 bases, leaving 7 bases of the junction unmatched. Germline lookup yields CDR1 SGHVS and CDR2 FNYEAQ. The CDR3 loop spans 17 amino acids. CDR3 protein: CASSSGLAGDSTDTQYF. The CDR3 nucleotides are TGTGCCAGCAGCTCGGGCCTAGCGGGAGACAGCACAGATACGCAGTATTTT.

The table lists this clone with a few counts. V is TRBV9 and J is TRBJ1-5, with TRBD1 as a possible D gene (6 bases). Germline CDR1 is SGDLS and CDR2 is YYNGEE. The CDR3 has 14 residues. Trimming pared 3 bases from V and 5 bases from J, leaving 12 bases between. The CDR3 here is CASSAGDNHQPQHF. CDR3 DNA sequence: TGTGCCAGCAGCGCTGGGGACAACCATCAGCCCCAGCATTTT. Looking up the rest from reference TRBV9 and TRBJ1-5 gives the full variable domain: DSGVTQTPKHLITATGQRVTLRCSPRSGDLSVYWYQQSLDQGLQFLIQYYNGEERAKGNILERFSAQQFPDLHSELNLSSLELGDSALYFCASSAGDNHQPQHFGDGTRLSIL.

The rearrangement joins TRBV9 to TRBJ1-3; no clear D. There are 15 residues in the CDR3. Deletions cut 4 bases from V and 3 bases from J, with 14 bases between. From germline, CDR1 is SGDLS and CDR2 YYNGEE. CDR3 in amino acids: CASSPGGGNGNTIYF. The CDR3 DNA reads as TGTGCCAGCAGCCCCGGTGGAGGGAATGGAAACACCATATATTTT.

The CDR3 is CASRPGQGWPEAFF. CDR3 DNA: TGTGCCAGCAGGCCAGGACAGGGGTGGCCTGAAGCTTTCTTT. The chain is built from TRBV6-5 and TRBJ1-1; 9 nucleotides agree with TRBD1. The germline CDR1 and CDR2 sequences are MNHEY and SVGAGI. CDR3 size: 14 residues. V lost 6 bases and J lost 6; bases outside the gene matches: 8.

Only a few counts were recorded for this clone. J is TRBJ2-5 and V is TRBV7-9, with 13 bases identical to TRBD2. Germline lookup yields CDR1 SEHNR and CDR2 FQNEAQ (reference sequence). The CDR3 sequence is 16 residues long. V was pared by 6 bases and J by 2 bases, with 6 bases of the junction left unmatched. DNA for the CDR3: TGTGCCAGCAGAAGAAGGACTAGCGGGAGACAAGAGACCCAGTACTTC. It is translated as CASRRRTSGRQETQYF.

V usage is TRBV14 and J usage is TRBJ2-7; TRBD1 might be the D (5 bases). CDR3 length: 15 residues. V was trimmed by 4 bases and J by 6 bases, leaving 19 bases between them. Germline V CDR1 and CDR2: SGHDN, FVKESK. CDR3 sequence reads: CASSPWAGQGSEQYF. CDR3 sequence (DNA): TGTGCCAGCAGCCCCTGGGCAGGGCAGGGCTCCGAGCAGTACTTC. Combining the CDR3 with reference TRBV14 and TRBJ2-7 gives the whole variable domain EAGVTQFPSHSVIEKGQTVTLRCDPISGHDNLYWYRRVMGKEIKFLLHFVKESKQDESGMPNNRFLAERTGGTYSTLKVQPAELEDSGVYFCASSPWAGQGSEQYFGPGTRLTVT.

This clone turned up a few times. V is TRBV2 and J is TRBJ2-1; 12 positions match TRBD2. V shed 5 bases and J 6 bases; nucleotides not matched to a gene: 2. This CDR3 contains 14 residues. The germline V gene encodes CDR1 SNHLY and CDR2 FYNNEI. The CDR3 sequence: CASSWTSGTNEQFF. The CDR3 bases are TGTGCCAGCAGTTGGACTAGCGGGACCAATGAGCAGTTCTTC.

This clone has only a few counts. This chain uses TRBV10-1 with TRBJ2-3; 12 bases match TRBD2. Germline V CDR1 and CDR2: WNHNN, SYGVQD (reference sequence). CDR3 length: 15 residues. V was pared by 9 bases and J by 2 bases, with 6 bases of the junction left unmatched. The CDR3 coding sequence is TGCGCCAGTTGGACTAGCGGGATTCACACAGATACGCAGTATTTT. This gives the protein CASWTSGIHTDTQYF.

On this clone itself: One end of the junction varies from germline; a read error may be responsible. The chain links TRBV5-4 to TRBJ1-1, with a possible D match to TRBD1 (6 bases). Germline CDR1 reads SGHNT; CDR2 reads YYREEE (reference sequence). The CDR3 loop spans 13 amino acids. CDR3 sequence (DNA): TGTGCCAGAAGCTCACAGGGAATCCCTGAAGCTTTCTTT. Translating gives CARSSQGIPEAFF.

For this clone: The identical CDR3 is also encoded by other nucleotide sequences in the sample. The chain is built from TRBV18 and TRBJ2-7; tentative D call: TRBD2 (6 bases). Trimming stripped 5 bases from V and 4 bases from J, with 9 bases between. In germline, CDR1 is KGHSH, CDR2 LQKENI. The CDR3 sequence is 12 residues long. CDR3 in DNA: TGTGCCAGCTCATCTGGGGGGTACGAGCAGTACTTC. Translated, it gives CASSSGGYEQYF.

This clone was counted only a few times. V usage is TRBV30 and J usage is TRBJ1-6, with D possibly TRBD1 on 5 matching bases. CDR3 size: 14 residues. Deletions cut 3 bases from V and 13 bases from J, with 19 bases between. Germline values: CDR1 GTSNPN, CDR2 SVGIG (reference sequence). The CDR3 is CAWRQQGPNGPLHF. The CDR3 nucleotides read TGTGCCTGGAGGCAGCAGGGCCCCAATGGGCCCCTCCACTTT.

This clone was detected only a few times. The CDR3 nucleotides are TGTGCCAGCAGCTTAACCGGCGGGAGAGAAGACGAGCAGTACTTC. Translation gives CASSLTGGREDEQYF. This chain links TRBV7-3 with TRBJ2-7, with 7 positions matching TRBD2. This CDR3 region has 15 residues. CDR1 and CDR2 (germline): SGHTA, FQGTGA. Unmatched junction bases numbered 7, after V lost 0 bases and J lost 5 bases.

This chain joins TRBV4-1 and TRBJ2-7, with 9 bases fitting TRBD2. This CDR3 contains 14 residues. Germline V gives CDR1 MGHRA, CDR2 YSYEKL. The V gene end was trimmed by 1 base and the J gene end by 7 bases; junction bases not matched to a gene: 5. The CDR3 nucleotides read TGCGCCAGCAGCCAAGCGGCGGGGGGGAGAGAGCAGTACTTC. Translation gives CASSQAAGGREQYF.

This clone was counted only a few times. The chain carries TRBV2 and TRBJ2-7; D possibly corresponds to TRBD1 (6 bases). Germline V gene sequence: CDR1 SNHLY, CDR2 FYNNEI. The CDR3 has 14 amino acids. The V and J ends lost 3 bases and 0 bases respectively, with 9 bases between them. In nucleotides, the CDR3 is TGTGCCAGCAGTGAGGCCAGGGGCTCCTACGAGCAGTACTTC. Translating it yields CASSEARGSYEQYF.

J is TRBJ2-7 and V is TRBV5-1; 8 nucleotides align to TRBD1. In germline, CDR1 is SGHRS, CDR2 YFSETQ. There are 13 residues in the CDR3. V trimming: 1 base; J trimming: 3 bases; junction bases outside the gene matches: 0. CDR3 sequence: CASSLTGGYEQYF. The DNA of the CDR3 is TGCGCCAGCAGCTTGACAGGGGGCTACGAGCAGTACTTC.

V gene TRBV12-5 combines with J gene TRBJ1-2, with D perhaps TRBD1 (5 bases). This CDR3 has 12 amino acids. The germline CDR1 and CDR2 sequences are LGHNT and FRNRAP. The V end was cut by 0 bases, the J end by 13 bases, with 12 bases between. CDR3 sequence (DNA): TGTGCTAGTGGTTTGGTCCCAGGGCCTCTCACCTTC. This encodes CASGLVPGPLTF.

This chain's CDR3 is CAIRGQVEGTEAFF. The DNA for the CDR3 is TGTGCCATCCGCGGACAGGTCGAAGGAACTGAAGCTTTCTTT. J is TRBJ1-1 and V is TRBV10-3; TRBD1 aligns across 7 bases. This CDR3 is built from 14 residues. V lost 8 bases and J lost 5; bases outside the gene matches: 11. Per germline, CDR1 ENHRY and CDR2 SYGVKD.

The gene calls are TRBV19 and TRBJ2-7; TRBD2 might be the D (6 bases). Deletions cut 3 bases from V and 3 bases from J, with 12 bases between. Germline CDR1 and CDR2: LNHDA and SQIVND (reference sequence). The CDR3 loop spans 14 amino acids. CDR3 nucleotides: TGTGCCAGTAGTATCAGCGGGTCCCTCTACGAGCAGTACTTC. Translated: CASSISGSLYEQYF.

This clone was found a few times. V gene TRBV28 combines with J gene TRBJ1-1; possible D gene TRBD1, 5 bases. Germline CDR1 reads MDHEN; CDR2 reads SYDVKM. Trimming left V 5 bases short and J 1 base short, with 14 bases between. The CDR3 covers 15 residues. The DNA of the CDR3 is TGTGCCAGCAGTCCTCCGGACAAGGCGAACACTGAAGCTTTCTTT. Protein sequence: CASSPPDKANTEAFF.

There are a few counts of this clone. The rearrangement links TRBV5-1 to TRBJ2-1, with D unresolved. The CDR3 extends over 15 amino acids. Trimming stripped 1 base from V and 0 bases from J, with 8 bases between. Germline V gene lookup returns CDR1 SGHRS and CDR2 YFSETQ. This chain's CDR3 is CASSLIQSSYNEQFF. The CDR3 DNA reads as TGCGCCAGCAGCTTGATCCAGTCCTCCTACAATGAGCAGTTCTTC.

This clone was observed a few times. The chain combines TRBV13 with TRBJ2-7; TRBD2 matches at 12 bases. In germline, CDR1 is PRHDT, CDR2 FYEKMQ (reference sequence). The ends lost 3 bases at V and 5 bases at J; junction bases unmatched: 11. The CDR3 runs 17 residues. CDR3 sequence (DNA): TGTGCCAGCAGCTTTAACCGTCCAGGACTAGCGGGAAACGAGCAGTACTTC. It encodes CASSFNRPGLAGNEQYF. Based on the CDR3 plus reference TRBV13 and TRBJ2-7, the full variable domain is AAGVIQSPRHLIKEKRETATLKCYPIPRHDTVYWYQQGPGQDPQFLISFYEKMQSDKGSIPDRFSAQQFSDYHSELNMSSLELGDSALYFCASSFNRPGLAGNEQYFGPGTRLTVT.

The rearrangement joins TRBV6-5 to TRBJ1-2; 7 bases are a match to TRBD1. The CDR3 totals 10 residues. V lost 7 bases and J lost 7; bases outside the gene matches: 0. The germline CDR1 and CDR2 sequences are MNHEY and SVGAGI. Here the CDR3 reads CASNRGGYTF. The CDR3 DNA reads TGTGCCAGCAACAGGGGTGGCTACACCTTC.